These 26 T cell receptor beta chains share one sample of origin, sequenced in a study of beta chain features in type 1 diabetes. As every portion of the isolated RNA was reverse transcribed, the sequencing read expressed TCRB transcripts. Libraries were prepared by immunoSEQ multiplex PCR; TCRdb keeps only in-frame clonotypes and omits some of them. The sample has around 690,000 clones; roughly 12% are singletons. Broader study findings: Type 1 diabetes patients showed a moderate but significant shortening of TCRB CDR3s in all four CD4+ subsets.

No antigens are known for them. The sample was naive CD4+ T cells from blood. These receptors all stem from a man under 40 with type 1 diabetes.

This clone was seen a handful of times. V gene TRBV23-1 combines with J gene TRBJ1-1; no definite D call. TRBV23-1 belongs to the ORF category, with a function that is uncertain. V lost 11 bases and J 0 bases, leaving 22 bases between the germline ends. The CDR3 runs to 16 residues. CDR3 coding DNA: TGCGCCGCCTCCCCCGCTAGGTTTACCCTGAACACTGAAGCTTTCTTT. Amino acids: CAASPARFTLNTEAFF.

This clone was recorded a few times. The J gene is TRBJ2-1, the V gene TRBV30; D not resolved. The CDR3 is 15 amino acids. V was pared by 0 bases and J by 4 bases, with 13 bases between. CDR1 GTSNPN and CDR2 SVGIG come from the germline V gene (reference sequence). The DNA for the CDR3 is TGTGCCTGGAGTGTAGACGACCCCACTTACAATGAGCAGTTCTTC. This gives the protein CAWSVDDPTYNEQFF.

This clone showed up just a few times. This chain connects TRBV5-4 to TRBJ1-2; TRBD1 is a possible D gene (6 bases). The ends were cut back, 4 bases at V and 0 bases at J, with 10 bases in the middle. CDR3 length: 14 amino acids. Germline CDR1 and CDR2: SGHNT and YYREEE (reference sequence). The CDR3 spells CASSRDTANYGYTF. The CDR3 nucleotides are TGTGCCAGCAGCAGGGACACGGCTAACTATGGCTACACCTTC.

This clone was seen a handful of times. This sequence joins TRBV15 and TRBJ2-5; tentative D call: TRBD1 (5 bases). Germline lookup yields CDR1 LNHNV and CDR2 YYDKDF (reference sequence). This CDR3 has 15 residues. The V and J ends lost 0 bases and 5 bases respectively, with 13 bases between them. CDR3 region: CATSREFGRAETQYF. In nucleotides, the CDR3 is TGTGCCACCAGCAGAGAGTTCGGCAGGGCGGAGACCCAGTACTTC. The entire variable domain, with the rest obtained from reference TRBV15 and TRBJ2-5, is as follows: DAMVIQNPRYQVTQFGKPVTLSCSQTLNHNVMYWYQQKSSQAPKLLFHYYDKDFNNEADTPDNFQSRRPNTSFCFLDIRSPGLGDTAMYLCATSREFGRAETQYFGPGTRLLVL.

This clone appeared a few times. In DNA form, the CDR3 reads TGTGCCAGCAGTTACGGGGGGATGGCTGGCTACACCTTC. This encodes CASSYGGMAGYTF. The chain uses TRBV6-5 and TRBJ1-2; possible D gene TRBD1, 5 bases. V shed 2 bases and J shed 7 bases, with 11 bases lying between them. Per germline, CDR1 MNHEY and CDR2 SVGAGI. This CDR3 comprises 13 residues.

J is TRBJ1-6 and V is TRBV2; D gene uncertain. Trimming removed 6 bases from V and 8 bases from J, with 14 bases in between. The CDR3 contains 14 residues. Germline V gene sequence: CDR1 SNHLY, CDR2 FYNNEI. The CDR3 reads CASRARVTDSPLHF. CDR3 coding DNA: TGTGCCAGCAGGGCGCGGGTTACTGATTCACCCCTCCACTTT.

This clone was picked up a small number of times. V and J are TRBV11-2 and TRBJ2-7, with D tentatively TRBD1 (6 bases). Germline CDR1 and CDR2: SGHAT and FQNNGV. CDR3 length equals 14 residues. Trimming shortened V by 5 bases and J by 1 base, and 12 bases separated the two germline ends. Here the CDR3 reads CASSRTGQSYEQYF. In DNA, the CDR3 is TGTGCCAGCAGCCGCACGGGACAATCCTACGAGCAGTACTTC. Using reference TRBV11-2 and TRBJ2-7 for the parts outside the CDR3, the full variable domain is EAGVAQSPRYKIIEKRQSVAFWCNPISGHATLYWYQQILGQGPKLLIQFQNNGVVDDSQLPKDRFSAERLKGVDSTLKIQPAKLEDSAVYLCASSRTGQSYEQYFGPGTRLTVT.

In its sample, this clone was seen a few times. The CDR3 DNA follows: TGTGCCAGCAGCCAAGTGCTGCCCTTT. Translated: CASSQVLPF. The chain carries TRBV3-2 and TRBJ2-3. TRBV3-2 is marked as a pseudogene. This CDR3 spans 9 amino acids.

The CDR3 sequence: CASTLGGANTGELFF. The CDR3 nucleotides are TGTGCCAGCACCCTCGGCGGGGCGAACACCGGGGAGCTGTTTTTT. The genes are TRBV9 and TRBJ2-2; D might be TRBD2 (6 bases). This CDR3 is 15 amino acids long. The V gene's germline CDR1 is SGDLS and CDR2 YYNGEE. Trimming pared 6 bases from V and 0 bases from J, leaving 12 bases between.

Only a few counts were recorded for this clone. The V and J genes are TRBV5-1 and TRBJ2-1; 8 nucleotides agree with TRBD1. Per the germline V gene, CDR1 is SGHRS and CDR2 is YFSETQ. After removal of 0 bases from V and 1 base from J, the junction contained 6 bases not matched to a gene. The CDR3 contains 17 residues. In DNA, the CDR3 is TGCGCCAGCAGCTTGGCAGTCAGGGGGCGTTCCTACAATGAGCAGTTCTTC. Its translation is CASSLAVRGRSYNEQFF. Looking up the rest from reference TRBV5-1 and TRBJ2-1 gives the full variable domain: KAGVTQTPRYLIKTRGQQVTLSCSPISGHRSVSWYQQTPGQGLQFLFEYFSETQRNKGNFPGRFSGRQFSNSRSEMNVSTLELGDSALYLCASSLAVRGRSYNEQFFGPGTRLTVL.

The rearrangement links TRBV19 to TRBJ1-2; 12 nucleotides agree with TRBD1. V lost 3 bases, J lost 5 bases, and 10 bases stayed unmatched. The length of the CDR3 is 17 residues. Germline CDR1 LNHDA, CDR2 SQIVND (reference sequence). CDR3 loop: CASSIAGTGGSVYGYTF. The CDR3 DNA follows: TGTGCCAGTAGTATCGCCGGGACAGGGGGCTCGGTGTATGGCTACACCTTC.

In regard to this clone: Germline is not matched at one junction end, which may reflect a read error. The CDR3 DNA reads TGCAGCGTTGATCCTGGGCAGAACCAAGAGGCCCAGTACTTC. This codes for CSVDPGQNQEAQYF. This rearrangement joins TRBV29-1 to TRBJ2-5; D gene ambiguous. The length of the CDR3 is 14 residues. Germline V gene data show CDR1 as SQVTM and CDR2 as ANQGSEA.

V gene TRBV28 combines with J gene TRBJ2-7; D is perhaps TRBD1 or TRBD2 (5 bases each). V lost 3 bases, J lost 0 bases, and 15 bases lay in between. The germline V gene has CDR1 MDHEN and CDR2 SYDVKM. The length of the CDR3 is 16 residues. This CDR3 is CASSFWDRTLSYEQYF. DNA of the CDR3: TGTGCCAGCAGTTTCTGGGACCGGACCCTCTCCTACGAGCAGTACTTC.

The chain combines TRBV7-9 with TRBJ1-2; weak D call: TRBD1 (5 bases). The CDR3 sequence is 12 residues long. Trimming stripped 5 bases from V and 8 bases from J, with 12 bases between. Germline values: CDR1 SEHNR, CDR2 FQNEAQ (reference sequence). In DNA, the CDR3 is TGTGCCAGCAGCCCCGGAAGGGGCGGCTACACCTTC. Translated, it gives CASSPGRGGYTF.

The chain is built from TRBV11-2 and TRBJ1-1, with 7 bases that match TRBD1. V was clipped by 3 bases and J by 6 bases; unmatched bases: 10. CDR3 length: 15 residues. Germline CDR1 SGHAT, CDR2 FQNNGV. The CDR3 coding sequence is TGTGCCAGCAGCTTGAGTACAGGGGAGGGAGCTGAAGCTTTCTTT. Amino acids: CASSLSTGEGAEAFF.

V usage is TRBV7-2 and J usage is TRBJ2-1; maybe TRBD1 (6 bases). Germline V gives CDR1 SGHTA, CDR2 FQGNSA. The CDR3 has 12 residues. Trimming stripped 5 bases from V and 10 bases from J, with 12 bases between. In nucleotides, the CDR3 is TGTGCCAGCAGCCCGGACAGAGGCGAGCAGTTCTTC. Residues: CASSPDRGEQFF.

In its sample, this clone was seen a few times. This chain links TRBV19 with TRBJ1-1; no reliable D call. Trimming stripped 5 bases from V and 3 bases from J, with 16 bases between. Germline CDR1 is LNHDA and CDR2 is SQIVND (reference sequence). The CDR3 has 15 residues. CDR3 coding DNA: TGTGCCAGTAGTCGGATAGGGAGGTCGGACACTGAAGCTTTCTTT. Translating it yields CASSRIGRSDTEAFF.

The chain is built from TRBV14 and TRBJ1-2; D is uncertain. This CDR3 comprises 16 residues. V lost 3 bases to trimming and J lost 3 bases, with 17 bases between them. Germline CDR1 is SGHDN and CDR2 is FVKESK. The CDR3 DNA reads TGTGCCAGCAGCCACCGTTTGGGAGGGTCGGACTATGGCTACACCTTC. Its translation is CASSHRLGGSDYGYTF. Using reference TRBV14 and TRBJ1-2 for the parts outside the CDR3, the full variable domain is EAGVTQFPSHSVIEKGQTVTLRCDPISGHDNLYWYRRVMGKEIKFLLHFVKESKQDESGMPNNRFLAERTGGTYSTLKVQPAELEDSGVYFCASSHRLGGSDYGYTFGSGTRLTVV.

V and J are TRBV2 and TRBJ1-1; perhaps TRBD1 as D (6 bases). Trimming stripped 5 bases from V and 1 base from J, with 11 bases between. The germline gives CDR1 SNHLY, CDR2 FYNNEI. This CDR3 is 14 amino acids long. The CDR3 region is CASSRTAQNTEAFF. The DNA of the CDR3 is TGTGCCAGCAGTCGGACAGCACAGAACACTGAAGCTTTCTTT.

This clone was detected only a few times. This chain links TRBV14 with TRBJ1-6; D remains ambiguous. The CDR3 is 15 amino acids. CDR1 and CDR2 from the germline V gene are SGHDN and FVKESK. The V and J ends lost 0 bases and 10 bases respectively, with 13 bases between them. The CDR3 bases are TGTGCCAGCAGCCAAGAAATGGGGAGCGGATCACCCCTCCACTTT. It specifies CASSQEMGSGSPLHF.

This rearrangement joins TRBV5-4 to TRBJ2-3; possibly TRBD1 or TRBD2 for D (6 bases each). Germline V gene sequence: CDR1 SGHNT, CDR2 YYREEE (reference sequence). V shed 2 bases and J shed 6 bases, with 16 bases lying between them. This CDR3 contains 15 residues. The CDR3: CASSFGHRAGDTQYF. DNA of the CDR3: TGTGCCAGCAGCTTTGGCCACAGGGCGGGGGATACGCAGTATTTT.

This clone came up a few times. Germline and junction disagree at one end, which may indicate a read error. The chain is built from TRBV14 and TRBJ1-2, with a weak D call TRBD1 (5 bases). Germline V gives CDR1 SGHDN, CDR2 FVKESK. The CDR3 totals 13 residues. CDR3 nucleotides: TGTGCCAGCAGCCGAGACAGAGCCTATAGCTACACCTTC. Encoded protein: CASSRDRAYSYTF. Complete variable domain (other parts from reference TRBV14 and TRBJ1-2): EAGVTQFPSHSVIEKGQTVTLRCDPISGHDNLYWYRRVMGKEIKFLLHFVKESKQDESGMPNNRFLAERTGGTYSTLKVQPAELEDSGVYFCASSRDRAYSYTFGSGTRLTVV.

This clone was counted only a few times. The DNA for the CDR3 is TGTGCCATCACTACCAACAGGGCTAATGAAAAACTGTTTTTT. Protein product: CAITTNRANEKLFF. The chain couples TRBV28 to TRBJ1-4; D may be TRBD1 (6 bases). Germline loops: CDR1 MDHEN, CDR2 SYDVKM. Trimming pared 10 bases from V and 3 bases from J, leaving 15 bases between. This CDR3 has 14 residues.

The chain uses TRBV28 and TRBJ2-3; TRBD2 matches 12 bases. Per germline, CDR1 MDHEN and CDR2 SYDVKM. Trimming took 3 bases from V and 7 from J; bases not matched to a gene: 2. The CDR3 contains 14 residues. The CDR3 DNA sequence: TGTGCCAGCAGTTTCGGACTAGCGGGGTATACGCAGTATTTT. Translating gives CASSFGLAGYTQYF. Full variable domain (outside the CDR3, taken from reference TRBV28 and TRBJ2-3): DVKVTQSSRYLVKRTGEKVFLECVQDMDHENMFWYRQDPGLGLRLIYFSYDVKMKEKGDIPEGYSVSREKKERFSLILESASTNQTSMYLCASSFGLAGYTQYFGPGTRLTVL.

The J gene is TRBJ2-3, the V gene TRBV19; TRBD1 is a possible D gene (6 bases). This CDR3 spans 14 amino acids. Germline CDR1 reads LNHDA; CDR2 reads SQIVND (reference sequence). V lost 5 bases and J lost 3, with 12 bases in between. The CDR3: CASSSWTETDTQYF. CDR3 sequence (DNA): TGTGCCAGTAGTTCCTGGACAGAAACAGATACGCAGTATTTT.

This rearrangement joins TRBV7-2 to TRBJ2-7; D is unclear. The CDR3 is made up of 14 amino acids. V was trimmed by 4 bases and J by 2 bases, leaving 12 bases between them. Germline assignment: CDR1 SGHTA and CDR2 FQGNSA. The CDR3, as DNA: TGTGCCAGCAGCTCGCAGGCGAGCCCCTACGAGCAGTACTTC. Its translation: CASSSQASPYEQYF. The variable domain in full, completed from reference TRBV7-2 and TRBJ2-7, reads GAGVSQSPSNKVTEKGKDVELRCDPISGHTALYWYRQSLGQGLEFLIYFQGNSAPDKSGLPSDRFSAERTGGSVSTLTIQRTQQEDSAVYLCASSSQASPYEQYFGPGTRLTVT.